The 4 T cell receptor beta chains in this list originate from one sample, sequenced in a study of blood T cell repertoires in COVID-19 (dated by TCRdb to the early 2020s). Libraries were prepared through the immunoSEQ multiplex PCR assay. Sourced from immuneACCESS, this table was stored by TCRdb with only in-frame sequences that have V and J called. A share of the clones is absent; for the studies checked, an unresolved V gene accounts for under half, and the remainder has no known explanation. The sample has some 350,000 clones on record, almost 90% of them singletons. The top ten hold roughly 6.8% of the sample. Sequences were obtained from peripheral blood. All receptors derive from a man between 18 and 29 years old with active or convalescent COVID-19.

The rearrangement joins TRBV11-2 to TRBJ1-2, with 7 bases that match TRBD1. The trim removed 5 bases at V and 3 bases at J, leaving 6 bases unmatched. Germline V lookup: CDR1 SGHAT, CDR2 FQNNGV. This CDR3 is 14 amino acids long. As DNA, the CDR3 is TGTGCCAGCAGCCGGGACAGCGATTACTATGGCTACACCTTC. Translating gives CASSRDSDYYGYTF.

The CDR3 sequence is CSGLSGSLADTQYF. The CDR3 nucleotides are TGCAGCGGTCTTAGCGGGAGCTTGGCAGATACGCAGTATTTT. The gene calls are TRBV29-1 and TRBJ2-3, with 9 bases identical to TRBD2. CDR3 length: 14 residues. V shed 7 bases, J shed 4 bases, and the junction held 9 bases outside the gene matches. The germline CDR1 and CDR2 sequences are SQVTM and ANQGSEA.

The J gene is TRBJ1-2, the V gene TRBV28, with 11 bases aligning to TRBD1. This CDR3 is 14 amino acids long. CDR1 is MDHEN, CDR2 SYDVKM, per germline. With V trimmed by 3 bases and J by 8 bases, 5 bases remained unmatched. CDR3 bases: TGTGCCAGCAGTTTGAGGGGACAGGGGGTAGGCTACACCTTC. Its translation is CASSLRGQGVGYTF.

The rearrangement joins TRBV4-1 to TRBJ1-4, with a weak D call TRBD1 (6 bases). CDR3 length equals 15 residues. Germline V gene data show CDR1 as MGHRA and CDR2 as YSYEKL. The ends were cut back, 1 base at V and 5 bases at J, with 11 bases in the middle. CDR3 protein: CASSQVLQGNEKLFF. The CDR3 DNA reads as TGCGCCAGCAGCCAAGTCCTACAGGGAAATGAAAAACTGTTTTTT.